This entry lists 21 T cell receptor beta chains sequenced from one sample in a study of HIV-infected patients and healthy controls. Reverse transcription used about 510 ng RNA and constant-region primers for alpha and beta. Each of the alpha and beta chains got its own library through chain-specific third strand synthesis with indices. TCRdb reprocessed the 5' RACE reads with MiXCR, giving one entry per CDR3 protein. The sample records 9,000 to 15,000 distinct CDR3 sequences, over 4% being singletons. No cell fractionation was done, so the repertoire covers all unsorted peripheral blood T cells. The sample taken for sequencing was blood. These receptors were taken from an adult in good health.

In its sample, this clonotype ranks as medium-sized. V is TRBV10-3 and J is TRBJ2-3; D is undetermined. The CDR3 covers 12 residues. Trimming took 4 bases from V and 2 from J, leaving 4 bases between them. Germline values: CDR1 ENHRY, CDR2 SYGVKD. In nucleotides, the CDR3 is TGTGCCATCAGTGCTTACACAGATACGCAGTATTTT. It codes for CAISAYTDTQYF.

This clonotype occurred a few times. A single base separates this from a much larger clone, so it may be a read error. The chain joins TRBV7-2 to TRBJ2-7; D is unresolved. The germline V gene encodes CDR1 SGHTA and CDR2 FQGNSA. The V end was cut by 1 base, the J end by 3 bases, with 16 bases between. This CDR3 is built from 16 residues. The CDR3 DNA follows: TGTGCCAGCAGCTTAGAGTCGGCAGCTTCGTACTACGAGCAGTACTTC. Translation: CASSLESAASYYEQYF.

This clonotype rates as medium-sized. The chain joins TRBV5-1 to TRBJ2-1; 8 bases agree with TRBD1. The V gene end was trimmed by 4 bases and the J gene end by 2 bases; junction bases not matched to a gene: 5. From germline, CDR1 is SGHRS and CDR2 YFSETQ. This CDR3 contains 15 residues. CDR3 protein: CASSAGTGPYNEQFF. CDR3 nucleotides: TGCGCCAGCAGCGCGGGGACAGGACCCTACAATGAGCAGTTCTTC.

This clonotype has at least ten counts. The rearrangement links TRBV3-1 to TRBJ1-2; tentatively, D is TRBD1 (5 bases). Trimming left V 5 bases short and J 6 bases short, with 22 bases between. Germline V gene sequence: CDR1 LGHDT, CDR2 YNNKEL (reference sequence). The CDR3 is 16 amino acids. This CDR3 is CASSLQGRGGGHGYTF. DNA of the CDR3: TGTGCCAGCAGCTTACAAGGGCGTGGGGGAGGTCATGGCTACACCTTC.

This clonotype appeared many times. The chain couples TRBV20-1 to TRBJ1-4; TRBD1 agrees at 8 bases. The germline V gene encodes CDR1 DFQATT and CDR2 SNEGSKA (reference sequence). This CDR3 has 17 amino acids. The V gene end was trimmed by 0 bases and the J gene end by 8 bases; junction bases not matched to a gene: 14. In DNA, the CDR3 is TGCAGTGCTAGAGACCAGGGCGCGGACAGGGAGGGCGAAAAACTGTTTTTT. Encoded protein: CSARDQGADREGEKLFF.

Sample share makes this clonotype medium-sized. An end of the junction differs from the germline gene, which may be a read error. The V and J genes are TRBV29-1 and TRBJ1-1; possible D gene TRBD1, 6 bases. Germline CDR1 is SQVTM and CDR2 is ANQGSEA. The CDR3 spans 11 residues. The DNA of the CDR3 is TGTAAGGGGGGAGTGAACACTGAAGCTTTCTTT. Amino acid sequence: CKGGVNTEAFF.

This clonotype is termed medium-sized. This rearrangement joins TRBV5-5 to TRBJ2-1; D not resolved. The ends were cut back, 0 bases at V and 4 bases at J, with 11 bases in the middle. CDR1 and CDR2 from the germline V gene are SGHKS and YYEKEE (reference sequence). This CDR3 spans 15 amino acids. Here the CDR3 reads CASSLARRPYNEQFF. CDR3 bases: TGTGCCAGCAGCTTGGCTCGTCGTCCATACAATGAGCAGTTCTTC.

This clonotype showed up many times. This chain links TRBV13 with TRBJ2-1, with 8 positions matching TRBD2. Germline CDR1 and CDR2: PRHDT and FYEKMQ (reference sequence). The CDR3 sequence is 17 residues long. The J segment lost 8 bases and the V segment lost 0 bases, leaving 12 bases of the junction unmatched. DNA of the CDR3: TGTGCCAGCAGCTTAGGGGAGCTAACTAGCGGAGAGGATGAGCAGTTCTTC. Amino acid sequence: CASSLGELTSGEDEQFF.

This clonotype is medium-sized within its sample. The rearrangement uses TRBV6-5 and TRBJ2-1; 11 nucleotides align to TRBD1. The V gene's germline CDR1 is MNHEY and CDR2 SVGAGI. V gave up 4 bases and J gave up 9 bases; unmatched junction bases: 2. The CDR3 contains 13 residues. The CDR3 DNA follows: TGTGCCAGCAGTTGGGACAGGGGGAGTGAGCAGTTCTTC. This sequence encodes CASSWDRGSEQFF.

At least ten counts were recorded for this clonotype. This chain connects TRBV6-6 to TRBJ2-7, with D unresolved. CDR1 MNHNY and CDR2 SVGAGI come from the germline V gene (reference sequence). V was clipped by 5 bases and J by 7 bases, with 12 bases between them. This CDR3 contains 12 residues. The CDR3 protein is CASSRLGLEQYF. CDR3 DNA sequence: TGTGCCAGCAGTCGACTTGGGTTGGAGCAGTACTTC.

This clonotype has ten or more counts. The rearrangement links TRBV14 to TRBJ1-1; D perhaps matches TRBD1 (5 bases). The CDR3 sequence is 15 residues long. V was clipped by 4 bases and J by 3 bases, with 15 bases between them. Germline CDR1 reads SGHDN; CDR2 reads FVKESK. Here the CDR3 DNA reads TGTGCCAGCAGCCCGAGGGGTGGGGTGGACACTGAAGCTTTCTTT. Translated, it gives CASSPRGGVDTEAFF.

This clonotype qualifies as medium-sized (0.01 to 0.1%). The chain joins TRBV4-1 to TRBJ1-1; D remains unclear. This CDR3 is built from 14 residues. Trimming pared 0 bases from V and 1 base from J, leaving 6 bases between. Germline values: CDR1 MGHRA, CDR2 YSYEKL. The CDR3 bases are TGCGCCAGCAGCCAAGATACAGCGAACACTGAAGCTTTCTTT. Protein sequence: CASSQDTANTEAFF.

This clonotype occurred many times. V usage is TRBV5-6 and J usage is TRBJ2-7; 12 bases align to TRBD2. This CDR3 is 15 amino acids long. The germline V gene encodes CDR1 SGHDT and CDR2 YYEEEE. With V trimmed by 6 bases and J by 4 bases, 8 bases remained unmatched. The CDR3 sequence is CASTDATSGGYEQYF. The DNA for the CDR3 is TGTGCCAGCACCGACGCGACTAGCGGGGGTTACGAGCAGTACTTC.

This clonotype came up many times. This rearrangement joins TRBV5-1 to TRBJ2-3; unclear D gene. The CDR3 length is 14 residues. Germline CDR1 reads SGHRS; CDR2 reads YFSETQ. V gave up 5 bases and J gave up 0 bases, with 10 bases separating them. The CDR3 sequence: CASSIGTSTDTQYF. The DNA for the CDR3 is TGCGCCAGCAGTATAGGTACTAGCACAGATACGCAGTATTTT.

This clonotype was counted ten times or more. The chain uses TRBV5-4 and TRBJ2-5; TRBD2 matches 12 bases. This CDR3 is 15 amino acids long. Germline loops: CDR1 SGHNT, CDR2 YYREEE (reference sequence). With 0 bases clipped from V and 5 bases from J, the junction kept 2 bases outside the gene matches. CDR3 loop: CASSLASGGAETQYF. The DNA of the CDR3 is TGTGCCAGCAGCTTGGCTAGCGGGGGGGCGGAGACCCAGTACTTC.

By sample fraction, this clonotype is medium-sized. The chain joins TRBV4-1 to TRBJ2-1; 10 nucleotides align to TRBD2. J lost 7 bases, V lost 3 bases, and 6 bases had no gene match. The germline V gene encodes CDR1 MGHRA and CDR2 YSYEKL. The CDR3 is 15 residues long. CDR3 loop: CASSQSAGGLNEQFF. The DNA for the CDR3 is TGCGCCAGCAGCCAGTCAGCGGGGGGGCTTAATGAGCAGTTCTTC.

This clonotype is medium-sized (0.01 to 0.1%) in the sample. J is TRBJ2-2 and V is TRBV7-6, with D perhaps assigned TRBD1 or TRBD2 (5 bases each). The germline V gene encodes CDR1 SGHVS and CDR2 FNYEAQ. Between the trimmed V and J ends, which lost 5 bases and 2 bases, there was a span of 12 bases. The length of the CDR3 is 15 residues. The CDR3 region is CASSPRDGNTGELFF. The CDR3 region has the DNA TGTGCCAGCAGCCCCCGGGACGGCAACACCGGGGAGCTGTTTTTT. The variable domain in full, with the rest retrieved from reference TRBV7-6 and TRBJ2-2, is GAGVSQSPRYKVTKRGQDVALRCDPISGHVSLYWYRQALGQGPEFLTYFNYEAQQDKSGLPNDRFSAERPEGSISTLTIQRTEQRDSAMYRCASSPRDGNTGELFFGEGSRLTVL.

This clonotype was observed many times. The chain joins TRBV3-1 to TRBJ1-1; D is unresolved. V lost 0 bases to trimming and J lost 11 bases, with 10 bases between them. CDR1 and CDR2 from the germline V gene are LGHDT and YNNKEL (reference sequence). The CDR3 covers 12 residues. The CDR3 here is CASSQETWKAFF. The CDR3 nucleotides are TGTGCCAGCAGCCAAGAGACATGGAAGGCTTTCTTT.

This clonotype was counted ten times or more. For the CDR3, the DNA is TGCGCCAGCAGCGGAGGGACAGGGCTAAGGGGCACTGAAGCTTTCTTT. Its protein product is CASSGGTGLRGTEAFF. This chain links TRBV5-1 with TRBJ1-1; 9 bases agree with TRBD1. Germline CDR1 and CDR2: SGHRS and YFSETQ. The trim removed 4 bases at V and 4 bases at J, leaving 11 bases unmatched. The length of the CDR3 is 16 residues.

This clonotype has a count of ten or more. This chain links TRBV5-1 with TRBJ1-5; D possibly corresponds to TRBD1 (6 bases). CDR3 length equals 15 residues. CDR1 is SGHRS and CDR2 is YFSETQ in the germline V gene. The V gene lost 4 bases and the J gene lost 1 base, with 12 bases spanning the gap. The CDR3 here is CASSPQGESNQPQHF. In DNA, the CDR3 is TGCGCCAGCAGCCCACAGGGAGAAAGCAATCAGCCCCAGCATTTT.

This clonotype is classed as medium-sized. The chain employs TRBV10-2 and TRBJ2-7, with D unclear. The CDR3 covers 11 residues. The germline V gene encodes CDR1 WSHSY and CDR2 SAAADI. The ends were cut back, 6 bases at V and 5 bases at J, with 8 bases in the middle. CDR3 nucleotide sequence: TGCGCCAGCAGACAAATCCACGAGCAGTACTTC. Encoded protein: CASRQIHEQYF.